This is a list of T cell receptor beta chains from one sample in a study of regulatory T cells in long-lasting Graves disease. TCRdb re-called the multiplex PCR reads with MiXCR, one entry per CDR3 protein. The repertoire consists of approximately 400,000 distinct CDR3 sequences, with roughly a sixth occurring once and the leading ten covering 22%. The input for sequencing was peripheral blood mononuclear cells (PBMCs), taken at new diagnosis, from a patient treated with antithyroid drugs. The receptor source for this set is a female donor with Graves disease. The CDR3 runs from the conserved cysteine through the conserved F or W. The D gene is left open where the match is weak. Size tells how often a clone was seen (once, few, many) or the class of an expanded clone, and some rows leave it out.

D,J,V,size,DNA,CDR3
TRBD2,TRBJ2-1,TRBV30,NA,TGTGCCTGGAGAGGTGGTAGCGGGAGGTTTCTCTTCTTC,CAWRGGSGRFLFF
TRBD1,TRBJ1-5,TRBV19,once,TGTGCCAGTAGTACCCCTTGGGGGACAGGGGCTGATCAGCCCCAGCATTTT,CASSTPWGTGADQPQHF
NA,TRBJ1-5,TRBV6-9,many,TGTGCCAGCAGTTACGGTGCAGGGCTTAGCAATCAGCCCCAGCATTTT,CASSYGAGLSNQPQHF
NA,TRBJ2-3,TRBV2,many,TGTGCCAGCAAACCGGGACCAACCACAGATACGCAGTATTTT,CASKPGPTTDTQYF
TRBD1,TRBJ1-5,TRBV24-1,NA,TGTGCCACCAGTGATTACACAGGGGGTCAGCCCCAGCATTTT,CATSDYTGGQPQHF
NA,TRBJ2-1,TRBV7-9,NA,TGTGCCAGCAGCTCCCTAGAGCCCAATGAGCAGTTCTTC,CASSSLEPNEQFF
NA,TRBJ1-6,TRBV11-1,many,TGTGCCAGCAGCTTTCGGGGATCACCCCTCCACTTT,CASSFRGSPLHF
TRBD2,TRBJ2-3,TRBV6-1,once,TGTGCCAGCAGTGGAAGAGCGGGGGGCCATGCAGGGACAGATACGCAGTATTTT,CASSGRAGGHAGTDTQYF
TRBD1,TRBJ2-4,TRBV29-1,NA,TGCAGCGTTATTTACCCGGACAGGGGTGGGTTCTTC,CSVIYPDRGGFF
NA,TRBJ1-1,TRBV27,many,TGTGCCAGCAGTTTAGACAGGCGAACTGAAGCTTTCTTT,CASSLDRRTEAFF
NA,TRBJ1-2,TRBV24-1,many,TGTGCCACCAGTGATCACGGGGTATCGATCGGCTACACCTTC,CATSDHGVSIGYTF
NA,TRBJ1-1,TRBV12-3/TRBV12-4,many,TGTGCCAGCAGCATTTCGGGGCTTTCTGAAGCTTTCTTT,CASSISGLSEAFF
NA,TRBJ2-1,TRBV7-2,many,TGTGCCAGCAGCTTAGGGGGGAGTATCTCCTACAATGAGCAGTTCTTC,CASSLGGSISYNEQFF
NA,TRBJ1-3,TRBV30,many,TGTGCCTGGACGGGATATGGAAACACCATATATTTT,CAWTGYGNTIYF
NA,TRBJ1-1,TRBV19,NA,TGTGCCAGTGAAACCCGCCCGGGGGCTTCTACTGAAGCTTTCTTT,CASETRPGASTEAFF
TRBD1,TRBJ1-1,TRBV5-4,NA,TGTGCCAGCAGCCAACCCGCCGGGACAGGGGGCACTGAAGCTTTCTTT,CASSQPAGTGGTEAFF
NA,TRBJ1-1,TRBV7-9,many,TGTGCCAGCAGCTTAGCCCGTTCCGGGACCACTGAAGCTTTCTTT,CASSLARSGTTEAFF
NA,TRBJ2-1,TRBV6-2/TRBV6-3,many,TGTGCCAGCAGTTACGGGTTGAGGTCCGAGCAGTTCTTC,CASSYGLRSEQFF
NA,TRBJ2-1,TRBV7-2,NA,TGTGCCAGCAGCCCCATGGGACTCAGCTACAATGAGCGGTTCTTC,CASSPMGLSYNERFF
TRBD1,TRBJ2-5,TRBV6-2/TRBV6-3,many,TGTGCCAGCAGCTCACAGGGGGCTGAAGAGACCCAGTACTTC,CASSSQGAEETQYF
NA,TRBJ1-6,TRBV12-5,many,TGTGCTAGTGGTTTGCCCCCGGTGGGAAATTCACCCCTCCACTTT,CASGLPPVGNSPLHF
NA,TRBJ2-1,TRBV2,many,TGTGCCAGCAGCCCACTAACAGGGAATGAGCAGTTCTTC,CASSPLTGNEQFF
NA,TRBJ1-6,TRBV5-1,few,TGCGCCAGCAGCTTACAGGACTCTTTTTCACCCCTCCACTTT,CASSLQDSFSPLHF
NA,TRBJ1-1,TRBV7-8,NA,TGTGCCAGCAGCTTAGCGCGGAGGGGCGCACTGGACACTGAAGCTTTCTTT,CASSLARRGALDTEAFF
TRBD1,TRBJ2-7,TRBV20-1,many,TGCAGTGCCAACGACAGGGGGTGGAACGAGCAGTACTTC,CSANDRGWNEQYF
NA,TRBJ1-5,TRBV12-3/TRBV12-4,NA,TGTGCCAGCAGCCCCGGGGACGGGGGACCCAATCAGCCCCAGCATTTT,CASSPGDGGPNQPQHF
NA,TRBJ1-2,TRBV12-3/TRBV12-4,many,TGTGCCAGCAGTTTCCCAGGGTTTGGCTACACCTTC,CASSFPGFGYTF
TRBD2,TRBJ2-7,TRBV7-2,many,TGTGCCAGCAGCTCCCGACTAGCCCACAGCCCCTACGAGCAGTACTTC,CASSSRLAHSPYEQYF
NA,TRBJ2-6,TRBV4-1,many,TGCGCCAGCAGCCAAGCTGGGGCCAACGTCCTGACTTTC,CASSQAGANVLTF
TRBD1,TRBJ2-1,TRBV7-6,many,TGTGCCAGCAGCCACCCACTCGCAGGGGGACGCTCCTACAATGAGCAGTTCTTC,CASSHPLAGGRSYNEQFF
NA,TRBJ2-1,TRBV7-3,many,TGTGCCAGCAGCTCCAACAACAATGAGCAGTTCTTC,CASSSNNNEQFF
NA,TRBJ2-7,TRBV28,many,TGTGCCAGCTCTCCCGGAAACGAGCAGTACTTC,CASSPGNEQYF
NA,TRBJ2-2,TRBV7-3,NA,TGTGCCAGCAGCTTGGGAAGTAACGGGGAGCTGTTTTTT,CASSLGSNGELFF
NA,TRBJ1-1,TRBV5-5,many,TGTGCCAGCAGCTTGGATGTTGGGGCTGAAGCTTTCTTT,CASSLDVGAEAFF
NA,TRBJ2-5,TRBV20-1,once,TGCAGTGCTAGTCACGGACGGACAAGAGAGACCCAGTACTTC,CSASHGRTRETQYF
TRBD1,TRBJ1-2,TRBV12-3/TRBV12-4,many,TGTGCCAGCAGTTGGGGTGCCGCGACAGGGGATGGCTACACCTTC,CASSWGAATGDGYTF
TRBD1,TRBJ1-1,TRBV18,NA,TGTGCCAGCTCACGCACAGGGGTGGGGACTGAAGCTTTCTTT,CASSRTGVGTEAFF
NA,TRBJ2-1,TRBV5-1,many,TGCGCCAGCAGCTGGGCTGGGACGGCTAACAATGAGCAGTTCTTC,CASSWAGTANNEQFF
NA,TRBJ1-6,TRBV12-3/TRBV12-4,many,TGTGCCAGCAGTTTTGACTTGGGGCGTAATTCACCCCTCCACTTT,CASSFDLGRNSPLHF
NA,TRBJ2-1,TRBV5-1,few,TGCGCCAGCAGCTTGGGGGACTCTCCGAGCTCCTACAATGAGCAGTTCTTC,CASSLGDSPSSYNEQFF
NA,TRBJ1-3,TRBV4-1,many,TGCGCCAGCAGCCAAGTTCTGGTCTCTGGAAACACCATATATTTT,CASSQVLVSGNTIYF
NA,TRBJ1-2,TRBV15,many,TGTGCCACCAGCAGAGGCAAGGGGCACAGCTATGGCTACACCTTC,CATSRGKGHSYGYTF
NA,TRBJ2-7,TRBV20-1,many,TGCAGTGCTAGAGGGGCACGAAGGAGCTCCTACGAGCAGTACTTC,CSARGARRSSYEQYF
TRBD2,TRBJ2-7,TRBV28,many,TGTGCCAGCAGTCCCGGACTAGCGGGACTCACCCCCTCCTACGAGCAGTACTTC,CASSPGLAGLTPSYEQYF
NA,TRBJ1-4,TRBV28,NA,TGTGCCAGCAGTTTCCTTTTCCAGGGTGGTCTGTTTTTT,CASSFLFQGGLFF
NA,TRBJ1-6,TRBV3-1,many,TGTGCCAGCAGCCCGCATCGGAGGGACGTACTCTCACCCCTCCACTTT,CASSPHRRDVLSPLHF
NA,TRBJ2-7,TRBV28,many,TGTGCCAGTTGCCGGGACGGAGGATACTACGAGCAGTACTTC,CASCRDGGYYEQYF
TRBD2,TRBJ2-2,TRBV6-4,many,TGTGCCAGCAGTGACTCGGAGCGGGAGGGCTTCTCCACCGGGGAGCTGTTTTTT,CASSDSEREGFSTGELFF
NA,TRBJ1-2,TRBV29-1,few,TGCAGCGTTGGGGGAGAAGCGGGCTACACCTTC,CSVGGEAGYTF
NA,TRBJ1-4,TRBV9,once,TGTGCCAGCAGCGTAGATGGGGGCTCAACGCTCTCTTTT,CASSVDGGSTLSF
TRBD1,TRBJ1-1,TRBV15,once,TGTGCCACCAGCAGGACAGGGGGTTCAAGCACTGAAGCTTTCTTT,CATSRTGGSSTEAFF
NA,TRBJ2-1,TRBV7-9,NA,TGTGCCAGCAACTCCAGGGAAGGCGGGGCCCTCTACAATGAGCAGTTCTTC,CASNSREGGALYNEQFF
NA,TRBJ2-1,TRBV6-1,many,TGTGCCAGCAGTGGCCTAACAGGGCGCTCCTACAATGAGCAGTTCTTC,CASSGLTGRSYNEQFF